This TCR beta chain was profiled in a study of Ad26.COV2.S vaccination and SARS-CoV-2 variants. Study-level background: Of the COV1001 trial arms, the Ad26.COV2.S arm included the donor. Once or twice, 56 days apart, Ad26.COV2.S was delivered intramuscularly. Study-wide results and caveats: Vaccine recipients posted higher spike-specific TCR breadth than their placebo counterparts.

CDR1 is MNHEY and CDR2 is SVGAGI in the germline V gene. Trimming took 4 bases from V and 3 from J, leaving 7 bases between them. CDR3 length: 13 amino acids. Stated treatment: roughly 20 received Ad26.COV2.S at low or high dose, single or two shots; 5 received placebo; per-sample allocation not given. Samples came from day 63 after the first vaccine or placebo injection. It was an adult aged 18-55 years in Boston who was the donor. Note on this clone: Its antigen is not identified.

Produced via immunoSEQ multiplex PCR; TCRdb's table is partial and in-frame only. The table has about 680,000 clones, more than 70% seen once. The rearrangement joins TRBV6-5 to TRBJ1-3; no reliable D call. The TCR originated in a person between 18 and 65 years old who received the Ad26.COV2.S COVID-19 vaccine or a placebo. Sample: peripheral blood, taken in a trial of Ad26.COV2.S vaccine versus placebo. CDR3 bases: TGTGCCAGCAGTTGGGCTGGTGGAAACACCATATATTTT. Protein: CASSWAGGNTIYF.